Below, 17 T cell receptor beta chains from the same sample are listed, as sequenced in a study of blood T cell repertoires in COVID-19. Libraries were prepared by immunoSEQ multiplex PCR; TCRdb keeps only in-frame clonotypes and omits some of them. The sample has 40,000 or so clones; roughly 81% are singletons. The sample taken for sequencing was peripheral blood. Every receptor here comes from an older woman with acute or convalescent COVID-19.

This sequence joins TRBV2 and TRBJ1-5, with 7 positions matching TRBD1. CDR1 is SNHLY, CDR2 FYNNEI, per germline. Trimming removed 2 bases from V and 4 bases from J; junction bases left unmatched: 11. The CDR3 runs 17 residues. CDR3 coding DNA: TGTGCCAGCAGTGAAAAATTTGTCGACAGGGTGAATCAGCCCCAGCATTTT. It is translated as CASSEKFVDRVNQPQHF.

The chain employs TRBV7-2 and TRBJ2-2; D is possibly TRBD2 (5 bases). The V and J ends lost 5 bases and 3 bases respectively, with 16 bases between them. Germline assignment: CDR1 SGHTA and CDR2 FQGNSA. The CDR3 is made up of 16 amino acids. Written as DNA, the CDR3 is TGTGCCAGCAGCCCCCGGAGAGGGTCTTACACCGGGGAGCTGTTTTTT. Its protein is CASSPRRGSYTGELFF.

This chain uses TRBV28 with TRBJ1-5; D not certain. The ends were cut back, 2 bases at V and 7 bases at J, with 9 bases in the middle. This CDR3 has 13 residues. Looked up from germline, CDR1 is MDHEN and CDR2 is SYDVKM. The CDR3 here is CASSLPRLQPQHF. The CDR3 coding sequence is TGTGCCAGCAGTTTACCTAGGTTACAGCCCCAGCATTTT.

CDR3 DNA: TGTGCCAGTAGCCGTTCGGTACACAGGGGAAAGAATTCACCCCTCCACTTT. Translating gives CASSRSVHRGKNSPLHF. V usage is TRBV19 and J usage is TRBJ1-6; 7 bases are shared with TRBD1. This CDR3 contains 17 residues. V lost 6 bases, J lost 7 bases, and 15 bases stayed unmatched. Germline V lookup: CDR1 LNHDA, CDR2 SQIVND (reference sequence).

This chain connects TRBV9 to TRBJ1-3, with a possible D match to TRBD1 (6 bases). The germline V gene encodes CDR1 SGDLS and CDR2 YYNGEE. V lost 0 bases and J lost 5, with 12 bases in between. The CDR3 is made up of 15 amino acids. In DNA form, the CDR3 reads TGTGCCAGCAGCGTAGGAAGGGGGAAGAGAAACACCATATATTTT. Translation gives CASSVGRGKRNTIYF.

V gene TRBV13 combines with J gene TRBJ2-6; TRBD1 might be the D (6 bases). The ends were cut back, 3 bases at V and 2 bases at J, with 8 bases in the middle. CDR1 is PRHDT and CDR2 is FYEKMQ in the germline V gene (reference sequence). The CDR3 is 15 amino acids. The CDR3 coding sequence is TGTGCCAGCAGCTTGTGGGGGCCTGGGGCCAACGTCCTGACTTTC. Translating it yields CASSLWGPGANVLTF.

V usage is TRBV18 and J usage is TRBJ1-4; D is undetermined. The CDR3 is 16 amino acids. Germline-derived CDR1 and CDR2 are KGHSH and LQKENI. Deletions cut 3 bases from V and 0 bases from J, with 11 bases between. CDR3 DNA: TGTGCCAGCTCACCTAGCTTCGGGACAACTAATGAAAAACTGTTTTTT. As protein: CASSPSFGTTNEKLFF.

This clone was seen a handful of times. The chain combines TRBV3-1 (or the pseudogene TRBV3-2) with TRBJ2-1; no clear D. CDR1 is LGHDT, CDR2 YNNKEL, per germline (reference sequence). Trimming cost V 4 bases and J 3 bases, with 10 bases left between them. The length of the CDR3 is 14 residues. CDR3 sequence: CASSLSVFYNEQFF. DNA of the CDR3: TGTGCCAGCAGCCTCTCGGTTTTCTACAATGAGCAGTTCTTC.

The genes are TRBV12-3 or TRBV12-4 and TRBJ1-2; 9 nucleotides line up with TRBD1. CDR3 length: 13 amino acids. The J segment lost 6 bases and the V segment lost 6 bases, leaving 5 bases of the junction unmatched. The DNA for the CDR3 is TGTGCCAGCAGCCTTGGACAGGGGAATGGCTACACCTTC. Encoded protein: CASSLGQGNGYTF.

The chain has TRBV4-1 and TRBJ2-7, with 8 positions matching TRBD2. V was clipped by 4 bases and J by 7 bases; unmatched bases: 9. CDR3 length equals 14 residues. The germline V gene encodes CDR1 MGHRA and CDR2 YSYEKL. CDR3 residues: CASSRGGNSEEQYF. CDR3 nucleotides: TGCGCCAGCAGCCGCGGGGGGAACTCGGAGGAGCAGTACTTC.

This clone has a single count. The chain has TRBV6-5 and TRBJ1-6; a weak D match, TRBD1 (6 bases). This CDR3 contains 13 residues. The germline gives CDR1 MNHEY, CDR2 SVGAGI. V was trimmed by 6 bases and J by 7 bases, leaving 10 bases between them. The CDR3 DNA is TGTGCCAGCAGCCGTGGACAGAATTCACCCCTCCACTTT. Translated, it gives CASSRGQNSPLHF.

This clone has only a few counts. The J gene is TRBJ2-7, the V gene TRBV27; D possibly corresponds to TRBD1 (7 bases). Trimming cost V 4 bases and J 6 bases, with 13 bases left between them. In germline, CDR1 is MNHEY, CDR2 SMNVEV (reference sequence). This CDR3 is built from 13 residues. The CDR3 here is CASSYPGGFEQYF. The CDR3 region has the DNA TGTGCCAGCAGTTATCCAGGGGGGTTCGAGCAGTACTTC.

The chain is built from TRBV18 and TRBJ1-1, with TRBD1 identical over 7 bases. The ends lost 5 bases at V and 0 bases at J; junction bases unmatched: 9. The CDR3 has 16 residues. Germline values: CDR1 KGHSH, CDR2 LQKENI. The CDR3 here is CASSKTGDRLNTEAFF. CDR3 sequence (DNA): TGTGCCAGCTCAAAAACAGGGGACCGACTGAACACTGAAGCTTTCTTT.

J is TRBJ2-7 and V is TRBV6-5; the D is unclear. CDR3 length: 11 residues. Germline V gene lookup returns CDR1 MNHEY and CDR2 SVGAGI. V was pared by 9 bases and J by 4 bases, with 10 bases between. Here the CDR3 DNA reads TGTGCCAGTAGCAAGGCTTACGAGCAGTACTTC. Amino acids: CASSKAYEQYF.

The rearrangement uses TRBV28 and TRBJ2-5, with TRBD2 matching over 10 bases. Trimming removed 4 bases from V and 4 bases from J; junction bases left unmatched: 6. The CDR3 is 15 residues long. Germline lookup yields CDR1 MDHEN and CDR2 SYDVKM. Here the CDR3 reads CASSSLAGVAETQYF. CDR3 in DNA: TGTGCCAGCAGTTCCCTAGCGGGAGTGGCAGAGACCCAGTACTTC.

This chain links TRBV29-1 with TRBJ1-1; D remains ambiguous. Trimming left V 0 bases short and J 1 base short, with 6 bases between. Germline CDR1 reads SQVTM; CDR2 reads ANQGSEA. This CDR3 spans 13 amino acids. The CDR3 bases are TGCAGCGTTGAAGAGCACAAGAACACTGAAGCTTTCTTT. It specifies CSVEEHKNTEAFF. Looking up the rest from reference TRBV29-1 and TRBJ1-1 gives the full variable domain: SAVISQKPSRDICQRGTSLTIQCQVDSQVTMMFWYRQQPGQSLTLIATANQGSEATYESGFVIDKFPISRPNLTFSTLTVSNMSPEDSSIYLCSVEEHKNTEAFFGQGTRLTVV.

This clone came up a few times. The CDR3 DNA sequence: TGTGCCAGCAGCCAGACGTCGGGGGGCTACAGAGAAGCTTTCTTT. This translates into CASSQTSGGYREAFF. The gene calls are TRBV7-9 and TRBJ1-1, with TRBD1 as a possible D gene (6 bases). Germline CDR1 is SEHNR and CDR2 is FQNEAQ (reference sequence). This CDR3 has 15 amino acids. Deletions cut 5 bases from V and 8 bases from J, with 21 bases between.